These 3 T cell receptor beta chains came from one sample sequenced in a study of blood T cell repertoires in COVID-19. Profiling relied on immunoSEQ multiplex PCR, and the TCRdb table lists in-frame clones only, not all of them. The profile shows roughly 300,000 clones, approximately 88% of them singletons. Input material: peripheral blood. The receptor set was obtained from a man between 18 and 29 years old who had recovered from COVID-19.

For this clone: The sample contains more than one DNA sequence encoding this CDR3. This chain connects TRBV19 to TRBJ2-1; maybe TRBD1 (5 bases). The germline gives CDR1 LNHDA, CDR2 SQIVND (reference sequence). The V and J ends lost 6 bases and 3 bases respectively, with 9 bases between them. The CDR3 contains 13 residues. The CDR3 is CASSPRGYNEQFF. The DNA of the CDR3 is TGTGCCAGTAGCCCTAGGGGCTACAATGAGCAGTTCTTC.

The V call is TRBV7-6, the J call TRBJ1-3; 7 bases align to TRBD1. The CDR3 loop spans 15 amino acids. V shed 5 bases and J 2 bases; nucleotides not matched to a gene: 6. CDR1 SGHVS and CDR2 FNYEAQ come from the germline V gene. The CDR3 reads CASSLTGSTGNTIYF. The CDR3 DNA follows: TGTGCCAGCAGCCTGACAGGGAGTACTGGAAACACCATATATTTT. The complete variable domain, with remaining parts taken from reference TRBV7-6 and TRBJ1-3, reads GAGVSQSPRYKVTKRGQDVALRCDPISGHVSLYWYRQALGQGPEFLTYFNYEAQQDKSGLPNDRFSAERPEGSISTLTIQRTEQRDSAMYRCASSLTGSTGNTIYFGEGSWLTVV.

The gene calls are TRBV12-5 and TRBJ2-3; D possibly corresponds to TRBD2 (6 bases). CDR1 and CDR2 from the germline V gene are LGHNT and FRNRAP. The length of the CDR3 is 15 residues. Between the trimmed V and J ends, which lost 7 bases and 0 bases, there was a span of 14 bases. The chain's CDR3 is CASAPGLTSTDTQYF. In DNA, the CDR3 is TGTGCTAGTGCTCCGGGACTTACTAGCACAGATACGCAGTATTTT.